This is a list of T cell receptor beta chains from one sample in a study of TIL therapy for anti-PD-1-resistant metastatic lung cancer. Sequencing used immunoSEQ multiplex PCR; TCRdb keeps in-frame clones, though not all of them. The sample holds under 20,000 clones, 60% to 80% seen once. The sample consisted of blood, taken at baseline. Source of these receptors: a person between 25 and 79 years old with non-small cell lung cancer. CDR3s leave out the opening cysteine and the closing phenylalanine or tryptophan. Fields, in order: V gene, J gene, CDR3 protein.

>TRBV6-2/TRBV6-3|TRBJ2-3
ASSGSTDTQY
>TRBV3-1/TRBV3-2|TRBJ2-3
ASSQLSTDTQY
>TRBV18|TRBJ1-3
ASSPNYGQGRNTIY
>TRBV19|TRBJ2-3
ASRKGGQGAVDTQY
>TRBV7-8|TRBJ1-6
ASSLGLGTGFDNSPLH
>TRBV2|TRBJ1-5
ASMTGGSNQPQH
>TRBV6-5|TRBJ2-2
ASRLPASGELF
>TRBV3-1/TRBV3-2|TRBJ2-5
ASNLRLGGAAAQETQY
>TRBV3-1/TRBV3-2|TRBJ1-5
ASSQAGGSNQPQH
>TRBV9|TRBJ2-3
ASSPQREAQY
>TRBV3-1/TRBV3-2|TRBJ2-5
ASSQDLTSAKTQY
>TRBV28|TRBJ1-2
ASSSPGRDYGYT
>TRBV6-5|TRBJ2-5
ASRGISGQETQY
>TRBV5-1|TRBJ2-2
ASSPHGPNTGELF
>TRBV28|TRBJ1-1
ASSLLAGGDEGMNTEAF
>TRBV29-1|TRBJ1-5
SVVGGGPQPQH
>TRBV27|TRBJ1-1
ASSSWIAGTVNTEAF
>TRBV2|TRBJ2-1
ARTSSGRNEQF